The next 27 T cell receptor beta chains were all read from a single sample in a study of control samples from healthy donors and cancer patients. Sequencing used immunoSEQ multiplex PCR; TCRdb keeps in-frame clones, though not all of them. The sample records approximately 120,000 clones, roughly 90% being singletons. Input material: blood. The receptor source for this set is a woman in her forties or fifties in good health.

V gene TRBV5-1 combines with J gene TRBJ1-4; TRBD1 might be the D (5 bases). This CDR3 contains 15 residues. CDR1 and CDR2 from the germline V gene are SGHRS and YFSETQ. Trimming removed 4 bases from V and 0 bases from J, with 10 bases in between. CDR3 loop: CASSIGHSTNEKLFF. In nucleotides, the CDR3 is TGCGCCAGCAGCATAGGACACTCAACTAATGAAAAACTGTTTTTT.

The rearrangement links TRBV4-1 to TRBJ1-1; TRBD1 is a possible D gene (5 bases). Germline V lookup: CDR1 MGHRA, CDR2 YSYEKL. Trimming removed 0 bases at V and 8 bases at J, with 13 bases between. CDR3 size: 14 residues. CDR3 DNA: TGCGCCAGCAGCCAAGATCGGGACCTACCAGAAGCTTTCTTT. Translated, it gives CASSQDRDLPEAFF.

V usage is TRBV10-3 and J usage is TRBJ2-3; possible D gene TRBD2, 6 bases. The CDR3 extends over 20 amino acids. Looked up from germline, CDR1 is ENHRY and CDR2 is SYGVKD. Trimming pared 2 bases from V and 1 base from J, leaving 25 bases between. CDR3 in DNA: TGTGCCATCAGTGAGACATGGCGGGGTATTGCTAGGGGTGGCACAGATACGCAGTATTTT. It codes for CAISETWRGIARGGTDTQYF.

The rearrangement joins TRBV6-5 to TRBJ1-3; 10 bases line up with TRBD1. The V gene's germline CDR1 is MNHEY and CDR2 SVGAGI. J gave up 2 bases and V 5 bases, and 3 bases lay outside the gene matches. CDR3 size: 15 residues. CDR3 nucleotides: TGTGCCAGCAGTACCGGGACAGGGGCTGGAAACACCATATATTTT. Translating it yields CASSTGTGAGNTIYF.

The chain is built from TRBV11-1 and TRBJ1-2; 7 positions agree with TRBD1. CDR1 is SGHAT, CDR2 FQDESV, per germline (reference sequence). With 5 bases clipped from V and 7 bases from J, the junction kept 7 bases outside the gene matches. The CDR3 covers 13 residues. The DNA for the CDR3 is TGTGCCAGCAGCCAGACAGGGATCGCTGGCTACACCTTC. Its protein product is CASSQTGIAGYTF. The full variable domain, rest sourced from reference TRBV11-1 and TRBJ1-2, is EAEVAQSPRYKITEKSQAVAFWCDPISGHATLYWYRQILGQGPELLVQFQDESVVDDSQLPKDRFSAERLKGVDSTLKIQPAELGDSAMYLCASSQTGIAGYTFGSGTRLTVV.

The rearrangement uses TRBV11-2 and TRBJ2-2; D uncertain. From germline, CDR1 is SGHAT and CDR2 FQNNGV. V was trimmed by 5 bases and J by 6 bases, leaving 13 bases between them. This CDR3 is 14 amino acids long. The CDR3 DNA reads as TGTGCCAGCAGCCCCCGCAGTGGAGCCGGGGAGCTGTTTTTT. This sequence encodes CASSPRSGAGELFF.

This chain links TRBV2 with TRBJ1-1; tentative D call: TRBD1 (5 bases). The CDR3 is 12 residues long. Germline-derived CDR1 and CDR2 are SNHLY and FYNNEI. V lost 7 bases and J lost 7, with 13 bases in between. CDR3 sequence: CASIQGWGEAFF. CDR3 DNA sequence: TGTGCCAGCATTCAGGGTTGGGGTGAAGCTTTCTTT.

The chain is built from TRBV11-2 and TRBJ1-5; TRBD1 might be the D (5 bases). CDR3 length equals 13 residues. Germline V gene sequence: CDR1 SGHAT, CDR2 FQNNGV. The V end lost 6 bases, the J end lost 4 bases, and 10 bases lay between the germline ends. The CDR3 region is CASSRQRNQPQHF. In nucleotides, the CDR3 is TGTGCCAGCAGTCGACAGCGTAATCAGCCCCAGCATTTT.

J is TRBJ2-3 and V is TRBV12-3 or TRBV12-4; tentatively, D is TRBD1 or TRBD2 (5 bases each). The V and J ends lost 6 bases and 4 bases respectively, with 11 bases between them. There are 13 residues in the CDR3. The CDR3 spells CASRGVKADTQYF. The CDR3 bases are TGTGCCAGCAGGGGGGTAAAGGCAGATACGCAGTATTTT.

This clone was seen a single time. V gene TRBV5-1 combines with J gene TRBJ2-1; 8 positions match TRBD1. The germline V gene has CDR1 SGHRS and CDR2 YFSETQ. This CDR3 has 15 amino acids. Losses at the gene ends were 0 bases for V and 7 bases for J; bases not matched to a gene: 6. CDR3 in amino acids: CASSLGGQGGNEQFF. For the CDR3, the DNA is TGCGCCAGCAGCTTGGGCGGACAGGGTGGGAATGAGCAGTTCTTC.

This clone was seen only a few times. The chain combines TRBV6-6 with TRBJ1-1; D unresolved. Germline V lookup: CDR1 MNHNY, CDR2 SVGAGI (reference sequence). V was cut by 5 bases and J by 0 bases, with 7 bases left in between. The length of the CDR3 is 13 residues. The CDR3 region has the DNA TGTGCCAGCAGTGGTCGGATGAACACTGAAGCTTTCTTT. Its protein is CASSGRMNTEAFF.

CDR3 sequence (DNA): TGTGCCTGGAGTGTACGGGTTGGGACAGGGGCTGTGTGGGACTATGGCTACACCTTC. It is translated as CAWSVRVGTGAVWDYGYTF. This chain uses TRBV30 with TRBJ1-2; TRBD1 aligns across 10 bases. J lost 3 bases, V lost 0 bases, and 16 bases had no gene match. The CDR3 runs 19 residues. Germline loops: CDR1 GTSNPN, CDR2 SVGIG (reference sequence).

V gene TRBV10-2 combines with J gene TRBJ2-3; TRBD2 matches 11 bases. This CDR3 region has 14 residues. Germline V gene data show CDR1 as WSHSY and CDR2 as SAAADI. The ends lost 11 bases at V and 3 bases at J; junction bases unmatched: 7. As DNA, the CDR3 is TGCGCCGGCACTAGCGGGGGAGTAACAGATACGCAGTATTTT. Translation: CAGTSGGVTDTQYF.

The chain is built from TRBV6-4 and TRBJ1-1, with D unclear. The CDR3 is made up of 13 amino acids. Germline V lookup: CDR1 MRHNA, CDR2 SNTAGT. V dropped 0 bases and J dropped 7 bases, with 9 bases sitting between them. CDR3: CASSDSARSEAFF. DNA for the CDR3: TGTGCCAGCAGTGACTCGGCCCGCAGTGAAGCTTTCTTT.

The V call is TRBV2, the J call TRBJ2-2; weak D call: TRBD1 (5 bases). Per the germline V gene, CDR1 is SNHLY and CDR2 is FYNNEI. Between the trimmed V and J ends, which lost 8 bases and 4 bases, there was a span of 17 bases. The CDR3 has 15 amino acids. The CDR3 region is CASSAGPRSTGELFF. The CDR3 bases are TGTGCCAGCTCGGCAGGGCCAAGGAGCACCGGGGAGCTGTTTTTT.

The CDR3 sequence: CASSLRGLQETQYF. The CDR3 coding sequence is TGTGCCAGCAGCTTAAGGGGGCTGCAAGAGACCCAGTACTTC. This chain links TRBV7-2 with TRBJ2-5; TRBD1 matches at 7 bases. Germline values: CDR1 SGHTA, CDR2 FQGNSA. V lost 2 bases and J lost 2; bases outside the gene matches: 2. This CDR3 region has 14 residues.

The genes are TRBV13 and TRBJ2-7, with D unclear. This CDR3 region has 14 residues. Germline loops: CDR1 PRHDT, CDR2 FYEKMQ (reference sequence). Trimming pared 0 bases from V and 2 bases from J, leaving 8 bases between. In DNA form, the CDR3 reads TGTGCCAGCAGCTTAGGACCGGTCGCCTACGAGCAGTACTTC. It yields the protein CASSLGPVAYEQYF.

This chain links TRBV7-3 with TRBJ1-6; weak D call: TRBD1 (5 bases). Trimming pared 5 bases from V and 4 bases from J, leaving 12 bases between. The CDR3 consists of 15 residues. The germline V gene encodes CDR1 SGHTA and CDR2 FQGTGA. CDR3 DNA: TGTGCCAGCAGCCCCGGGGCAGTTTATAATTCACCCCTCCACTTT. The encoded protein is CASSPGAVYNSPLHF.

CDR3 loop: CATSRDLGVAVTGYTF. CDR3 bases: TGTGCCACCAGCAGAGATCTAGGAGTAGCGGTAACTGGCTACACCTTC. V usage is TRBV15 and J usage is TRBJ1-2, with D unresolved. Trimming left V 0 bases short and J 7 bases short, with 18 bases between. The CDR3 length is 16 residues. Germline assignment: CDR1 LNHNV and CDR2 YYDKDF (reference sequence).

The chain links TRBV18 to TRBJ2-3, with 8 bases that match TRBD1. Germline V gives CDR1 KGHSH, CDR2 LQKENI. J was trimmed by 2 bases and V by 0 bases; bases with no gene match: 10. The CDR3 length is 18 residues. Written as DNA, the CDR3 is TGTGCCAGCTCACCACCGCAGGGGGCGCAAAGTCCCACAGATACGCAGTATTTT. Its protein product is CASSPPQGAQSPTDTQYF.

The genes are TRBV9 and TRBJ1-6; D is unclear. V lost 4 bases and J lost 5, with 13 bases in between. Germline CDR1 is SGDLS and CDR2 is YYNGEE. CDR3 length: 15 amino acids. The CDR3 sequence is CASSQGLGNNSPLHF. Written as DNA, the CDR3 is TGTGCCAGCAGCCAAGGGCTCGGAAATAATTCACCCCTCCACTTT.

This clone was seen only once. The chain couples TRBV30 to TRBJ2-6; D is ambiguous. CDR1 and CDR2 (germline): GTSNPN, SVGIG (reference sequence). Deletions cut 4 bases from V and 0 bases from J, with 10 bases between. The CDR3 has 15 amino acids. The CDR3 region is CAWTLESSGANVLTF. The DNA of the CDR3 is TGTGCCTGGACCTTAGAGAGCTCTGGGGCCAACGTCCTGACTTTC.

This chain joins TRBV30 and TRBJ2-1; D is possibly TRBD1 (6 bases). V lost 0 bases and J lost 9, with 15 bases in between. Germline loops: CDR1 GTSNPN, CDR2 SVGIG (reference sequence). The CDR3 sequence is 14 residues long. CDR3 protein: CAWSVTVGTTEQFF. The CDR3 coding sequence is TGTGCCTGGAGTGTCACCGTCGGGACAACTGAGCAGTTCTTC.

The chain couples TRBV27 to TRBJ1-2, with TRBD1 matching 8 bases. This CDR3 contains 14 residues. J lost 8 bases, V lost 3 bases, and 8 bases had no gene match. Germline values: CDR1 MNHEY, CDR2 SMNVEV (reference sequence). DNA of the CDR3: TGTGCCAGCAGTTTGGACAGGGCGGTAGGGGGCTACACCTTC. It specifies CASSLDRAVGGYTF.

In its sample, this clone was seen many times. The CDR3 nucleotides are TGCAGTGCTAGTATTGGACAGGGGATCTACGAGCAGTACTTC. Translation gives CSASIGQGIYEQYF. V usage is TRBV20-1 and J usage is TRBJ2-7, with 9 bases matching TRBD1. This CDR3 comprises 14 residues. Germline V CDR1 and CDR2: DFQATT, SNEGSKA (reference sequence). V lost 3 bases, J lost 3 bases, and 6 bases stayed unmatched.

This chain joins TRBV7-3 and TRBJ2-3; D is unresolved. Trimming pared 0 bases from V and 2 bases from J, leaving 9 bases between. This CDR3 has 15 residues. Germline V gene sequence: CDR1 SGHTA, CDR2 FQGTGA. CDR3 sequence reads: CASSLTTRITDTQYF. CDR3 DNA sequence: TGTGCCAGCAGCTTAACTACCCGAATCACAGATACGCAGTATTTT.

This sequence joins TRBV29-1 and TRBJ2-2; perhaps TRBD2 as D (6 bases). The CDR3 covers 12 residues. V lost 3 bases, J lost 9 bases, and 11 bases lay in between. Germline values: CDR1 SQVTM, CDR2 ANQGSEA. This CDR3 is CSVDGGNRELFF. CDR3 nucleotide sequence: TGCAGCGTTGATGGAGGGAACCGGGAGCTGTTTTTT.